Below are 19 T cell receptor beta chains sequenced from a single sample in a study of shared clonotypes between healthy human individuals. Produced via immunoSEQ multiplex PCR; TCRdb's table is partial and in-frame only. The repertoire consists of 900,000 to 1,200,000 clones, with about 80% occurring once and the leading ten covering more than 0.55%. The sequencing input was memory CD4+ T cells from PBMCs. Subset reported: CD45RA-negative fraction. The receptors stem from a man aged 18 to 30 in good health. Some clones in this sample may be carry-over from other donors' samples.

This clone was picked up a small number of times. The CDR3 DNA reads as TGTGCCAGCCGAACCGGGACAGGGCGGAGGGGCGAGCAGTACTTC. This gives the protein CASRTGTGRRGEQYF. The chain is built from TRBV28 and TRBJ2-7, with TRBD1 matching 9 bases. Germline trimming cut 8 bases from V and 6 bases from J; bases unmatched to any gene: 14. This CDR3 is 15 amino acids long. The germline V gene has CDR1 MDHEN and CDR2 SYDVKM.

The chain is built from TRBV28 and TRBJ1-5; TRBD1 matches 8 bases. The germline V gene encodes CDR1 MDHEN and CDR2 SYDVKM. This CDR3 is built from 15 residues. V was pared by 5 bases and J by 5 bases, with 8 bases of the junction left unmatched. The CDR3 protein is CASSKPGQAYQPQHF. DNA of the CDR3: TGTGCCAGCAGTAAACCGGGACAGGCGTATCAGCCCCAGCATTTT.

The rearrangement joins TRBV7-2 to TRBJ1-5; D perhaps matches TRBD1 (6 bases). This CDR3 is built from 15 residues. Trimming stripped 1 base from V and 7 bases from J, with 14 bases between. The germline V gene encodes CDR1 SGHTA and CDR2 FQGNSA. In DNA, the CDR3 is TGTGCCAGCAGCTTAGAGTCCACAGGGCGGCAGCCCCAGCATTTT. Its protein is CASSLESTGRQPQHF.

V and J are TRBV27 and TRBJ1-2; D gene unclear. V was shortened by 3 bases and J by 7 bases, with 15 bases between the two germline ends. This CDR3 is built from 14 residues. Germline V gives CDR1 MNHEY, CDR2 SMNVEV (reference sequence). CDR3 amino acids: CASSFISSASGYTF. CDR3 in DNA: TGTGCCAGCAGTTTTATATCCTCAGCGAGTGGCTACACCTTC.

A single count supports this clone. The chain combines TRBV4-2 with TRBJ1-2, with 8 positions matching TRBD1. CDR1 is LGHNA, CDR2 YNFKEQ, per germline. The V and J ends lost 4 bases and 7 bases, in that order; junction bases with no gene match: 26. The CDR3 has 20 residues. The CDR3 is CASSPLPLWGQAESVSGYTF. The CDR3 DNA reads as TGTGCCAGCAGCCCTCTTCCCCTTTGGGGACAGGCCGAAAGTGTGAGTGGCTACACCTTC.

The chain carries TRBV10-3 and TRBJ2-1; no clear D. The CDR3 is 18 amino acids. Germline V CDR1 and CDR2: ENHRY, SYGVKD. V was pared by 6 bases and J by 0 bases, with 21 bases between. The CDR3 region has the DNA TGTGCCATCAGCGCCGGCACGGTCATCACTAACTCCTACAATGAGCAGTTCTTC. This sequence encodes CAISAGTVITNSYNEQFF.

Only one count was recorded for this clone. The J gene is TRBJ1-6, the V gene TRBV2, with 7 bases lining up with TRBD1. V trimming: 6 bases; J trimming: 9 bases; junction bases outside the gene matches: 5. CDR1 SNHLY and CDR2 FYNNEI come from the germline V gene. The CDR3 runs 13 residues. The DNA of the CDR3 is TGTGCCAGCAGCACAGGGGCCATTTCACCCCTCCACTTT. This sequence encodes CASSTGAISPLHF.

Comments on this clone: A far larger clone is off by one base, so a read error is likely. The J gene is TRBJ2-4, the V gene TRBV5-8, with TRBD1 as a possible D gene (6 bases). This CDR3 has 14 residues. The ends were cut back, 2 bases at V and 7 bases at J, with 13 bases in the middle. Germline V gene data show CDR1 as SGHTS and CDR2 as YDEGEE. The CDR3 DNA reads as TGTGCCAGCAGCTTTGGCAGGGGCCTCAACATTCAGTACTTC. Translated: CASSFGRGLNIQYF.

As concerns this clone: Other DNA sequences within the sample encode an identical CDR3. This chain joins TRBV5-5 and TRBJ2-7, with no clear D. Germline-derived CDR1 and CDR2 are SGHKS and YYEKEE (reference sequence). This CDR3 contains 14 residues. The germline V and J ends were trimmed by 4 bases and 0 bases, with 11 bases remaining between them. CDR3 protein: CASSLTGNSYEQYF. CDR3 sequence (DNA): TGTGCCAGCAGCCTGACGGGCAACTCCTACGAGCAGTACTTC.

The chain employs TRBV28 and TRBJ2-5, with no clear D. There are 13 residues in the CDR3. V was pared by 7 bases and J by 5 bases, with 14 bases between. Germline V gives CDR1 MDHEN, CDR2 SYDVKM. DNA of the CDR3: TGTGCCAGCACCCCTCCGGTATTGGAGACCCAGTACTTC. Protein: CASTPPVLETQYF. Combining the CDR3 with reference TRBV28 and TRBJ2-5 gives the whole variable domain DVKVTQSSRYLVKRTGEKVFLECVQDMDHENMFWYRQDPGLGLRLIYFSYDVKMKEKGDIPEGYSVSREKKERFSLILESASTNQTSMYLCASTPPVLETQYFGPGTRLLVL.

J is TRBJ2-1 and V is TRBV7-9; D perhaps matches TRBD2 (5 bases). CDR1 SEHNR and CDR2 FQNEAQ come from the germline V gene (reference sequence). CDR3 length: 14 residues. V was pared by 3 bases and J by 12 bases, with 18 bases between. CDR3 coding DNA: TGTGCCAGCAGCTTGCGCGGACTCTCACTCGGGCAGTTCTTC. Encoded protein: CASSLRGLSLGQFF.

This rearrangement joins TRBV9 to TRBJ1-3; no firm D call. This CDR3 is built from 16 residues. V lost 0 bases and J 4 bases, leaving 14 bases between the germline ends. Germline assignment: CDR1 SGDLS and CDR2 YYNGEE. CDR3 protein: CASSVEGPNIGNTIYF. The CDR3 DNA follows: TGTGCCAGCAGCGTAGAAGGACCAAACATCGGAAACACCATATATTTT. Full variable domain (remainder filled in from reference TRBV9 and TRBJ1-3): DSGVTQTPKHLITATGQRVTLRCSPRSGDLSVYWYQQSLDQGLQFLIQYYNGEERAKGNILERFSAQQFPDLHSELNLSSLELGDSALYFCASSVEGPNIGNTIYFGEGSWLTVV.

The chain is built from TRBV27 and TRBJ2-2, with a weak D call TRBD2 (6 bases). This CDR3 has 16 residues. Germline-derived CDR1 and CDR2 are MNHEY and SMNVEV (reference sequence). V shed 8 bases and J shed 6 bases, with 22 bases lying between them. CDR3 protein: CASRRGGRINAGELFF. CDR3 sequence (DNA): TGTGCCAGCCGGCGGGGAGGCAGGATTAACGCCGGGGAGCTGTTTTTT.

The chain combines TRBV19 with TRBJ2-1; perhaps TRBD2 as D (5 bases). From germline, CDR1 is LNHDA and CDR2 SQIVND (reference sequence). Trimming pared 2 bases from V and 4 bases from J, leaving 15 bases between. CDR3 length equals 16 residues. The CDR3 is CASSISGDYSYNEQFF. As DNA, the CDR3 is TGTGCCAGTAGTATATCAGGAGACTACAGTTACAATGAGCAGTTCTTC.

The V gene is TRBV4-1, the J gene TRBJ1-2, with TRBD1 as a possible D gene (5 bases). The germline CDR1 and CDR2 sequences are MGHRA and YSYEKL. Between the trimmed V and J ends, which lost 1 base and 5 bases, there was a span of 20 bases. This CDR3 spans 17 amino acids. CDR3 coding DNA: TGCGCCAGCAGCCAAGGTCCGGGGGTCGGGGACCTTTATGGCTACACCTTC. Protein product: CASSQGPGVGDLYGYTF.

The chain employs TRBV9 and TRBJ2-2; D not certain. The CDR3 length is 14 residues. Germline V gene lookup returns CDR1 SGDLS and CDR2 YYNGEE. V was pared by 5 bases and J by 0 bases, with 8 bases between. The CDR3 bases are TGTGCCAGCAGGCTGGGAACGAACACCGGGGAGCTGTTTTTT. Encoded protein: CASRLGTNTGELFF.

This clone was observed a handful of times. CDR3 DNA: TGTGCCAGCACCGGGGGGACAGTCCCAACGGCCCAGCATTTT. It specifies CASTGGTVPTAQHF. This chain connects TRBV2 to TRBJ1-5; TRBD1 matches 7 bases. The CDR3 is made up of 14 amino acids. After removal of 7 bases from V and 11 bases from J, the junction contained 14 bases not matched to a gene. Germline CDR1 SNHLY, CDR2 FYNNEI.

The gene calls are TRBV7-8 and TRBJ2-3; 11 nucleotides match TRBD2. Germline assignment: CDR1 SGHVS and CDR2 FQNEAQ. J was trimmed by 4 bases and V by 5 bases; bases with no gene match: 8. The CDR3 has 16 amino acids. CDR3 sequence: CASSILIAGGADTQYF. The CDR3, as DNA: TGTGCCAGCAGCATCTTAATAGCGGGAGGGGCAGATACGCAGTATTTT. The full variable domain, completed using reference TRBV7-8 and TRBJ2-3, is GAGVSQSPRYKVAKRGQDVALRCDPISGHVSLFWYQQALGQGPEFLTYFQNEAQLDKSGLPSDRFFAERPEGSVSTLKIQRTQQEDSAVYLCASSILIAGGADTQYFGPGTRLTVL.

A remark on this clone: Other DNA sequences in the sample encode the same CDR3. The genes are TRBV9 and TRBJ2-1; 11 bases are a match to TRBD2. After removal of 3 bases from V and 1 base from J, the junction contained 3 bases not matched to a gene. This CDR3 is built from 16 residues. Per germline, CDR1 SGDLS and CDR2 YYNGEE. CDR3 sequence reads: CASSGGTSGSYNEQFF. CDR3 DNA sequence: TGTGCCAGCAGCGGGGGGACTAGCGGATCCTACAATGAGCAGTTCTTC. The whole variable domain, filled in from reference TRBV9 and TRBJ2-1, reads DSGVTQTPKHLITATGQRVTLRCSPRSGDLSVYWYQQSLDQGLQFLIQYYNGEERAKGNILERFSAQQFPDLHSELNLSSLELGDSALYFCASSGGTSGSYNEQFFGPGTRLTVL.